This TCR beta chain was retrieved from a study of blood T cell repertoires in COVID-19. Study-level background: The recovered donors of Cohort 3 showed two negative PCRs, clearance, or symptom resolution. Spain, Italy and the United States supplied samples that represented acute and convalescent COVID-19. In each case, the material was cDNA or gDNA derived from T cells, B-cell-depleted T cells, or PBMCs.

The method was immunoSEQ multiplex PCR; TCRdb's version includes in-frame clones alone and lacks a portion of them. The table lists about 230,000 clones, about 90% of them singletons. With 0 bases removed from V and 6 bases from J, the gap between germline ends came to 11 bases. Germline V gene data show CDR1 as MNHEY and CDR2 as SVGAGI. The CDR3 has 15 residues. The specimen sequenced was PBMCs or T cells enriched from blood (not recorded which). The rearrangement uses TRBV6-5 and TRBJ1-4, with D maybe TRBD1 (5 bases). This clonotype originated in a woman between 50 and 59 years old in a cohort exposed to, infected with or recovered from COVID-19 (not recorded which). The chain's CDR3 is CASSYSNIRDEKLFF. DNA of the CDR3: TGTGCCAGCAGTTACTCGAATATCAGGGATGAAAAACTGTTTTTT.